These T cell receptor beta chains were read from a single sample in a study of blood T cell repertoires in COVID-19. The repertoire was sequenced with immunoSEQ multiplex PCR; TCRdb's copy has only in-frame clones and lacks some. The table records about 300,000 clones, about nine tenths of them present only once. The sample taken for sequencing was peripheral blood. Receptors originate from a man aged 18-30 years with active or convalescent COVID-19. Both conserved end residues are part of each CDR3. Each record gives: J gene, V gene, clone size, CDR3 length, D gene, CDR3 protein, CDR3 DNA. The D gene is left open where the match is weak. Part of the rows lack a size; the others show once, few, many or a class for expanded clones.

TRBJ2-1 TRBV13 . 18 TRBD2 CASSARFSGSMTYNEQFF TGTGCCAGCAGCGCAAGGTTTAGCGGGAGTATGACCTACAATGAGCAGTTCTTC
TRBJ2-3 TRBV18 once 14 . CASSWGRRTDTQYF TGTGCCAGCTCATGGGGGCGACGGACAGATACGCAGTATTTT
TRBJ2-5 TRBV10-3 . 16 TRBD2 CAISESGRGYQETQYF TGTGCCATCAGTGAGTCAGGGAGGGGATACCAAGAGACCCAGTACTTC
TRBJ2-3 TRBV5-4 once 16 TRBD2 CASSLAASGGVNTQYF TGTGCCAGCAGCTTGGCCGCTAGCGGGGGGGTGAATACGCAGTATTTT
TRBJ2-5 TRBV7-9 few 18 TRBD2 CASSLHPLAGGPRETQYF TGTGCCAGCAGCTTACACCCCTTAGCGGGGGGGCCTCGGGAGACCCAGTACTTC
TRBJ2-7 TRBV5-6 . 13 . CASSLGSTYEQYF TGTGCCAGCAGCCTCGGGAGCACATACGAGCAGTACTTC
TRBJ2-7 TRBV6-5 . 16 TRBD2 CASSYRLAGPSYEQYF TGTGCCAGCAGTTACCGACTAGCGGGCCCATCCTACGAGCAGTACTTC
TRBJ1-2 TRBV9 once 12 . CASSAQDYGYTF TGTGCCAGCAGCGCACAAGATTATGGCTACACCTTC
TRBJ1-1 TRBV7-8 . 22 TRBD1 CASSLYLGQGFMGKVFITEAFF TGTGCCAGCAGCTTATATTTAGGACAGGGGTTTATGGGGAAGGTATTTATCACTGAAGCTTTCTTT
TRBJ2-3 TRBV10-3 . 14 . CASTERVSTDTQYF TGTGCCTCCACAGAGCGGGTTAGCACAGATACGCAGTATTTT
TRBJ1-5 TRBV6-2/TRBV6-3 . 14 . CASSKTGENQPQHF TGTGCCAGCAGTAAGACAGGTGAAAATCAGCCCCAGCATTTT
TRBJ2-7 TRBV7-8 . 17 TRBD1 CASSLVARDRYSYEQYF TGTGCCAGCAGCTTAGTGGCCCGGGACAGGTACTCCTACGAGCAGTACTTC
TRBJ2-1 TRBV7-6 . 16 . CASSPYVPGVSPPQFF TGTGCCAGCAGCCCGTACGTCCCGGGAGTTTCCCCCCCGCAGTTCTTC
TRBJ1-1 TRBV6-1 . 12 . CASSEGLFEAFF TGTGCCAGCAGTGAAGGTTTATTTGAAGCTTTCTTT
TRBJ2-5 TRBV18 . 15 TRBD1 CASCSGTGGQETQYF TGTGCCAGCTGCTCCGGGACAGGTGGCCAAGAGACCCAGTACTTC
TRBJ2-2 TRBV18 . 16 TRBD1 CASSPPTGFNTGELFF TGTGCCAGCTCACCCCCGACAGGGTTTAACACCGGGGAGCTGTTTTTT
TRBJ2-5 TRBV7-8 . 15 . CASSLGPGLQETQYF TGTGCCAGCAGCTTGGGGCCGGGACTCCAAGAGACCCAGTACTTC
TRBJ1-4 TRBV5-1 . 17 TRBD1 CASSKQGLRLANEKLFF TGCGCCAGCAGCAAACAGGGGCTTAGGTTGGCTAATGAAAAACTGTTTTTT
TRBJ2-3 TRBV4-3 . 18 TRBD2 CASSQGMGGGPMTDTQYF TGCGCCAGCAGCCAAGGTATGGGCGGGGGGCCTATGACAGATACGCAGTATTTT
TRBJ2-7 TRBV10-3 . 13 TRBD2 CATWGRGVREQYF TGTGCCACCTGGGGGCGGGGGGTTCGAGAGCAGTACTTC
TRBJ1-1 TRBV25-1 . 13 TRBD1 CASRDRMNTEAFF TGTGCCAGCAGGGACAGGATGAACACTGAAGCTTTCTTT
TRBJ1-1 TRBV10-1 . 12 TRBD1 CASSAGGTEAFF TGCGCCAGCAGTGCAGGGGGCACTGAAGCTTTCTTT
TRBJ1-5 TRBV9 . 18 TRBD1 CASSPWDREPYGNQPQHF TGTGCCAGCAGCCCGTGGGACAGGGAACCCTATGGCAATCAGCCCCAGCATTTT
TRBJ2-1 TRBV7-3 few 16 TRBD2 CASSLFSGGIYNEQFF TGTGCCAGCAGCTTATTTAGCGGGGGTATCTACAATGAGCAGTTCTTC
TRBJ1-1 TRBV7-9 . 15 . CASSFRGALNTEAFF TGTGCCAGCAGCTTCCGGGGGGCCCTGAACACTGAAGCTTTCTTT
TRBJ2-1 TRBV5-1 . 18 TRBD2 CASSTRGWGLATYNEQFF TGCGCCAGCAGCACCCGGGGGTGGGGACTAGCGACCTACAATGAGCAGTTCTTC
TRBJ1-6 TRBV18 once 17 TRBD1 CASSLTPIQGRNSPLHF TGTGCCAGCTCCCTAACACCCATACAGGGGCGGAATTCACCCCTCCACTTT
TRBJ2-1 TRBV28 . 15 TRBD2 CASSSSGSSYNEQFF TGTGCCAGCAGTTCAAGCGGGAGCTCCTACAATGAGCAGTTCTTC
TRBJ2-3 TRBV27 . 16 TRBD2 CASSPLSSGVADTQYF TGTGCCAGCAGTCCCCTCTCTAGCGGGGTCGCAGATACGCAGTATTTT
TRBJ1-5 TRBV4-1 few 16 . CASSQSGYMINQPQHF TGCGCCAGCAGCCAATCAGGGTACATGATCAATCAGCCCCAGCATTTT
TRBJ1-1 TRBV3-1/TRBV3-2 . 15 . CASSEYGAPSTEAFF TGTGCCAGCAGCGAATACGGTGCCCCCTCCACTGAAGCTTTCTTT
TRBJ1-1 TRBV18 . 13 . CASSPGANTEAFF TGTGCCAGCTCACCGGGAGCGAACACTGAAGCTTTCTTT
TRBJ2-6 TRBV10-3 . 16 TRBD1 CAILDREQSGANVLTF TGTGCCATCCTGGACAGGGAACAGTCTGGGGCCAACGTCCTGACTTTC
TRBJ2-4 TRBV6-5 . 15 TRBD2 CASSPSAREGNIQYF TGTGCCAGCAGTCCCTCGGCCAGGGAGGGAAACATTCAGTACTTC
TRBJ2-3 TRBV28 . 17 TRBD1 CASSFGAGTGRTDTQYF TGTGCCAGCAGTTTCGGGGCGGGGACAGGACGCACAGATACGCAGTATTTT
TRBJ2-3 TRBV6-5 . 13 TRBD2 CASSKREGDTQYF TGTGCCAGCTCAAAGCGGGAGGGCGATACGCAGTATTTT
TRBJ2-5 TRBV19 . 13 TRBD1 CASSTDRVETQYF TGTGCCAGTAGTACGGACAGGGTTGAGACCCAGTACTTC
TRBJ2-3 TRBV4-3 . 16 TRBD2 CASSQRAGGGTDTQYF TGCGCCAGCAGCCAACGAGCGGGGGGGGGCACAGATACGCAGTATTTT
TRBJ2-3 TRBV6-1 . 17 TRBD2 CASSAAASGHYTDTQYF TGTGCCAGCAGTGCGGCGGCTAGCGGACATTACACAGATACGCAGTATTTT
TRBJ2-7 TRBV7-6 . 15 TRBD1 CASSRDTGGSYEQYF TGTGCCAGCAGCCGGGACACAGGGGGGTCCTACGAGCAGTACTTC
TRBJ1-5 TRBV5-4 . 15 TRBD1 CASSLRTGVSQPQHF TGTGCCAGCAGCTTAAGGACAGGGGTGTCTCAGCCCCAGCATTTT
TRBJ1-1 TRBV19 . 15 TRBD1 CASSIWGTENTEAFF TGTGCCAGTAGTATATGGGGGACAGAGAACACTGAAGCTTTCTTT
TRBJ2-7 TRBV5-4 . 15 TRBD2 CASSLLAGESYEQYF TGTGCCAGCAGCTTACTAGCGGGAGAATCCTACGAGCAGTACTTC
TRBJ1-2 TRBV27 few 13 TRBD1 CASSPTGDYGYTF TGTGCCAGCAGCCCGACAGGGGACTATGGCTACACCTTC
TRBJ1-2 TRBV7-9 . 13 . CASSPTGLPGYTF TGTGCCAGCAGCCCTACAGGGCTTCCTGGCTACACCTTC
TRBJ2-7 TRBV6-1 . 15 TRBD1 CASSEPGTGIYEQYF TGTGCCAGCAGTGAACCAGGGACAGGGATCTACGAGCAGTACTTC
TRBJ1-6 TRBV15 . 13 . CATSSQGRSPLHF TGTGCCACCAGCAGTCAGGGGCGGTCACCCCTCCACTTT
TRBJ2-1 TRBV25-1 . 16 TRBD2 CASSDRGLAGVNEQFF TGTGCCAGCAGTGACCGGGGACTAGCGGGAGTAAATGAGCAGTTCTTC
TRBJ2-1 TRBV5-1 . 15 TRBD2 CASSGTSGGADEQFF TGCGCCAGCAGCGGAACTAGCGGGGGGGCCGATGAGCAGTTCTTC
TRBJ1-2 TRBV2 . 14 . CASSGYRTASGYTF TGTGCCAGCAGTGGCTATAGGACAGCGTCGGGCTACACCTTC
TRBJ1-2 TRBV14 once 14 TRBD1 CASSQEDRIYGYTF TGTGCCAGCAGCCAAGAGGACAGGATCTATGGCTACACCTTC
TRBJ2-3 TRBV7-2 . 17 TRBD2 CASSLRKVAGSTDTQYF TGTGCCAGCAGCCTCCGGAAAGTAGCGGGAAGCACAGATACGCAGTATTTT